This passage covers 4 T cell receptor beta chains from one sample sequenced in a study of T cell repertoires in cytomegalovirus infection. Antigens of these TCRs are unknown. TCRdb independently ran MiXCR on the reads; one entry per CDR3 protein. Here the sample spans a few hundred thousand distinct CDR3 sequences, almost 30% being singletons. The sequencing here drew on cultured PBMCs, taken from culture after CMV antigen stimulation. These receptors originate from a human donor in good health (CMV status not recorded). Some clones in this sample may be carry-over from other donors' samples.

This clonotype was observed a handful of times. The V call is TRBV6-6, the J call TRBJ1-1; 9 nucleotides align to TRBD1. This CDR3 contains 17 residues. After removal of 0 bases from V and 1 base from J, the junction contained 6 bases not matched to a gene. Germline-derived CDR1 and CDR2 are MNHNY and SVGAGI (reference sequence). Written as DNA, the CDR3 is TGTGCCAGCAGTTACTCGGACAGGGGCCACGCGAACACTGAAGCTTTCTTT. It yields the protein CASSYSDRGHANTEAFF.

This sequence joins TRBV19 and TRBJ2-1; D remains ambiguous. Germline V CDR1 and CDR2: LNHDA, SQIVND (reference sequence). V dropped 0 bases and J dropped 6 bases, with 15 bases sitting between them. This CDR3 has 16 residues. The CDR3 DNA reads TGTGCCAGTAGTATAGATCCCAGCGCGGCCCCCAATGAGCAGTTCTTC. This translates into CASSIDPSAAPNEQFF.

This clonotype was detected only a few times. The genes are TRBV14 and TRBJ2-7, with D hard to call. Trimming took 0 bases from V and 12 from J, leaving 12 bases between them. The CDR3 contains 12 residues. Germline V CDR1 and CDR2: SGHDN, FVKESK. CDR3 protein: CASSQDTPVVYF. The CDR3 coding sequence is TGTGCCAGCAGCCAAGATACCCCTGTGGTGTACTTC.

This clonotype was counted many times. The V and J genes are TRBV7-8 and TRBJ2-2; TRBD2 agrees at 10 bases. Germline V gene sequence: CDR1 SGHVS, CDR2 FQNEAQ. The V gene end was trimmed by 5 bases and the J gene end by 6 bases; junction bases not matched to a gene: 9. The CDR3 length is 16 residues. CDR3 in DNA: TGTGCCAGCAGCGTTAGACTAGCGGGCTCACCCGGGGAGCTGTTTTTT. Translating gives CASSVRLAGSPGELFF.